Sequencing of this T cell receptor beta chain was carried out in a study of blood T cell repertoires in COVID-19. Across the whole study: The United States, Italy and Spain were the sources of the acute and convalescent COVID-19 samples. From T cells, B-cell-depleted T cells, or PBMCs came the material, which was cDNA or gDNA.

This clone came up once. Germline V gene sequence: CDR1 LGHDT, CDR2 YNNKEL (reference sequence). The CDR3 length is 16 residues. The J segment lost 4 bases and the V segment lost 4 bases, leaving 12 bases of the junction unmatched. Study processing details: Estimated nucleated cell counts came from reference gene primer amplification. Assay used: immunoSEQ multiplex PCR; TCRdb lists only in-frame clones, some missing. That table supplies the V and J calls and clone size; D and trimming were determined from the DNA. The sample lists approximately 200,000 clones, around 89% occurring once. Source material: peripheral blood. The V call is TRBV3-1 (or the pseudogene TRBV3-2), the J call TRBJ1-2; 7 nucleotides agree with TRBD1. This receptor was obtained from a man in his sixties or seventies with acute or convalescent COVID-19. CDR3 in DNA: TGTGCCAGCAGCCTCCAATCAGGGACAGTGAGCTATGGCTACACCTTC. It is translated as CASSLQSGTVSYGYTF.